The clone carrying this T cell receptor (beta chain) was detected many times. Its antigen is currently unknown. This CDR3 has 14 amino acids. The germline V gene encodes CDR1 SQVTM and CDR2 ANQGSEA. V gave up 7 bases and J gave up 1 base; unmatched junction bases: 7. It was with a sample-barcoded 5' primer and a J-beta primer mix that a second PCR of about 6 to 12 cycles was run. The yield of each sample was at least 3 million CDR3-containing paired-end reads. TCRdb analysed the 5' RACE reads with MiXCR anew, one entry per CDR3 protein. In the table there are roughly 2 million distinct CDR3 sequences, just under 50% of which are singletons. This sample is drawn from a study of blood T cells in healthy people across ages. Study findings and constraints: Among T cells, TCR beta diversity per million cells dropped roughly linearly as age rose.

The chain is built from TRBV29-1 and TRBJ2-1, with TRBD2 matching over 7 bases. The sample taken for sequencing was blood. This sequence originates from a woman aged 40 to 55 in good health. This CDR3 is CSAPGGRSYNEQFF. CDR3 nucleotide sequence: TGCAGCGCCCCGGGAGGACGATCCTACAATGAGCAGTTCTTC.